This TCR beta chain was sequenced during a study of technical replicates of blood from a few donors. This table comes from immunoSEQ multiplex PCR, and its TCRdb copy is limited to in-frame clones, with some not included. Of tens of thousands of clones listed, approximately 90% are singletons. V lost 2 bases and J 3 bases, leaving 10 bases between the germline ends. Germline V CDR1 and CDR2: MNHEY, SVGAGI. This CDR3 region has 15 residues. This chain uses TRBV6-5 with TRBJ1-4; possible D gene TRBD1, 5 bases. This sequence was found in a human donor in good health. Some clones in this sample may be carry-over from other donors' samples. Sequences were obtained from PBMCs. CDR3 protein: CASSYQSGANEKLFF. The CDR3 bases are TGTGCCAGCAGTTACCAGTCGGGGGCTAATGAAAAACTGTTTTTT.